These 10 T cell receptor beta chains share one sample of origin, sequenced in a study of cytomegalovirus exposure and HLA in healthy donors. TCRdb keeps only in-frame clones here, not all; method: immunoSEQ multiplex PCR. The sample lists tens of thousands of clones, over 90% occurring once. What was sequenced was PBMCs. These receptors were obtained from a woman aged 18-29 years in good health and CMV-seropositive.

The chain combines TRBV18 with TRBJ1-6; D perhaps matches TRBD1 (6 bases). The V gene's germline CDR1 is KGHSH and CDR2 LQKENI. CDR3 length: 15 amino acids. Trimming stripped 0 bases from V and 5 bases from J, with 8 bases between. The CDR3 loop reads CASSPPYRDNSPLHF. The CDR3 bases are TGTGCCAGCTCACCACCGTACAGGGATAATTCACCCCTCCACTTT.

The chain uses TRBV30 and TRBJ1-2; D may be TRBD1 (5 bases). CDR1 is GTSNPN and CDR2 is SVGIG in the germline V gene (reference sequence). This CDR3 has 14 amino acids. V lost 2 bases, J lost 6 bases, and 16 bases lay in between. CDR3 amino acids: CAWSLNGRDHGYTF. The CDR3 bases are TGTGCCTGGAGTCTGAATGGCAGGGATCATGGCTACACCTTC.

The chain uses TRBV4-1 and TRBJ2-7; 7 bases line up with TRBD2. Germline trimming cut 3 bases from V and 3 bases from J; bases unmatched to any gene: 8. The germline CDR1 and CDR2 sequences are MGHRA and YSYEKL. The CDR3 sequence is 15 residues long. CDR3 DNA: TGCGCCAGCAGCCAGTCACTAGCGTGGCGCTACGAGCAGTACTTC. Its protein product is CASSQSLAWRYEQYF.

This chain connects TRBV2 to TRBJ2-3; 11 nucleotides agree with TRBD2. CDR3 size: 16 residues. Germline V gives CDR1 SNHLY, CDR2 FYNNEI. The J segment lost 6 bases and the V segment lost 9 bases, leaving 14 bases of the junction unmatched. Written as DNA, the CDR3 is TGTGCCAGTTCGAGGGAACTAGCGGGAGCGGAGGATACGCAGTATTTT. It codes for CASSRELAGAEDTQYF.

V gene TRBV29-1 combines with J gene TRBJ2-7, with TRBD2 matching over 7 bases. The J segment lost 1 base and the V segment lost 7 bases, leaving 13 bases of the junction unmatched. There are 15 residues in the CDR3. From germline, CDR1 is SQVTM and CDR2 ANQGSEA. Here the CDR3 reads CSAKSRLAPSYEQYF. CDR3 nucleotide sequence: TGCAGCGCCAAGTCCCGACTAGCCCCTTCCTACGAGCAGTACTTC.

The gene calls are TRBV7-3 and TRBJ2-1; D not resolved. The CDR3 is 15 amino acids. Germline lookup yields CDR1 SGHTA and CDR2 FQGTGA. Trimming took off 2 bases at V and 7 bases at J, with 15 bases between the two ends. The CDR3 region is CASSLSATIGNEQFF. DNA of the CDR3: TGTGCCAGCAGCTTATCGGCAACTATTGGGAATGAGCAGTTCTTC.

V gene TRBV11-2 combines with J gene TRBJ2-1; 8 bases fit TRBD2. CDR1 and CDR2 from the germline V gene are SGHAT and FQNNGV. With V trimmed by 5 bases and J by 4 bases, 10 bases remained unmatched. This CDR3 is built from 16 residues. Here the CDR3 reads CASSRSAGEAYNEQFF. The CDR3 nucleotides are TGTGCCAGCAGCCGATCAGCGGGAGAGGCATACAATGAGCAGTTCTTC.

The sample holds one count of this clone. The V and J genes are TRBV5-4 and TRBJ2-3, with 13 bases matching TRBD2. CDR1 is SGHNT, CDR2 YYREEE, per germline (reference sequence). The CDR3 consists of 16 residues. V was pared by 5 bases and J by 4 bases, with 7 bases of the junction left unmatched. CDR3 region: CASSSGLAGDADTQYF. CDR3 nucleotide sequence: TGTGCCAGCAGTTCTGGACTAGCGGGAGACGCAGATACGCAGTATTTT.

V and J are TRBV29-1 and TRBJ2-1; the match to TRBD2 covers 11 bases. Per germline, CDR1 SQVTM and CDR2 ANQGSEA. V was pared by 5 bases and J by 2 bases, with 5 bases of the junction left unmatched. The CDR3 is 15 amino acids. CDR3: CSVPPSGRTYNEQFF. DNA of the CDR3: TGCAGCGTTCCCCCTAGCGGGAGGACCTACAATGAGCAGTTCTTC.

This chain connects TRBV13 to TRBJ2-3; 7 bases map to TRBD2. The germline gives CDR1 PRHDT, CDR2 FYEKMQ (reference sequence). This CDR3 has 13 residues. Germline trimming cut 5 bases from V and 4 bases from J; bases unmatched to any gene: 3. The CDR3 region has the DNA TGTGCCAGCAGCCGGGAGGTCCCAGATACGCAGTATTTT. Protein product: CASSREVPDTQYF.